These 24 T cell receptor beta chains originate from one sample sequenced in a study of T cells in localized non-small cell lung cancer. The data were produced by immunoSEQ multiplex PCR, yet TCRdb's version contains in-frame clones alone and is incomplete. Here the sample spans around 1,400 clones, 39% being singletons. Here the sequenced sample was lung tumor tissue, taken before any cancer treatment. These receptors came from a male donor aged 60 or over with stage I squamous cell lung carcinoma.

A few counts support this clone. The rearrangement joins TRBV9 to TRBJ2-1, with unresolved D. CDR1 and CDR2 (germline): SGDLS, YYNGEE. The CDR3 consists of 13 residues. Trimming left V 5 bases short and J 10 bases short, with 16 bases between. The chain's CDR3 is CASRQDLPREQFF. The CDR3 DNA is TGTGCCAGCAGGCAGGACCTCCCTCGGGAGCAGTTCTTC.

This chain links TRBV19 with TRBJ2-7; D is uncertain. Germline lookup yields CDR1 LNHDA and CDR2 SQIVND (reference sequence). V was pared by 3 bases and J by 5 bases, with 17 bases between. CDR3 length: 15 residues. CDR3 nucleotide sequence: TGTGCCAGTAGTATTTTGTTGGCGGTTGGCCACGAGCAGTACTTC. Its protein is CASSILLAVGHEQYF.

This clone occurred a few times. The CDR3 sequence: CASSYDGGNTGELFF. CDR3 DNA sequence: TGTGCCAGCAGTTACGATGGGGGGAACACCGGGGAGCTGTTTTTT. This chain joins TRBV6-8 and TRBJ2-2; D is tentatively TRBD1 or TRBD2 (5 bases each). From germline, CDR1 is MNHGY and CDR2 SAAAGT. The V gene lost 2 bases and the J gene lost 1 base, with 8 bases spanning the gap. CDR3 length equals 15 residues.

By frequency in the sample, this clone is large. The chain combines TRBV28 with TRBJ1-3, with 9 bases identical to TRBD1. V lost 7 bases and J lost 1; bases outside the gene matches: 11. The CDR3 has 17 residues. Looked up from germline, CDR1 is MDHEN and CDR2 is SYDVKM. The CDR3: CASTPQRGTGSGNTIYF. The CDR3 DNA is TGTGCCAGCACTCCCCAGAGGGGGACAGGGTCTGGAAACACCATATATTTT.

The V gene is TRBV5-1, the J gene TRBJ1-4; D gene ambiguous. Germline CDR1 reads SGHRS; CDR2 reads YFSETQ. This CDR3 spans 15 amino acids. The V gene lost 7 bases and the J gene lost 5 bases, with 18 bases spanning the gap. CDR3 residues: CASQLAFGPNEKLFF. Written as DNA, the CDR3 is TGCGCCAGCCAGCTCGCATTCGGGCCCAATGAAAAACTGTTTTTT.

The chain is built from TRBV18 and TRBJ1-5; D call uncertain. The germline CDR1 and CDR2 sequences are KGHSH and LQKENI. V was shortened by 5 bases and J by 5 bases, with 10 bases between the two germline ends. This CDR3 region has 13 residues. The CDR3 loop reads CASSISQDQPQHF. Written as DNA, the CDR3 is TGTGCCAGCTCAATATCGCAGGATCAGCCCCAGCATTTT. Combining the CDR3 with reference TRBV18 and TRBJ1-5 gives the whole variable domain NAGVMQNPRHLVRRRGQEARLRCSPMKGHSHVYWYRQLPEEGLKFMVYLQKENIIDESGMPKERFSAEFPKEGPSILRIQQVVRGDSAAYFCASSISQDQPQHFGDGTRLSIL.

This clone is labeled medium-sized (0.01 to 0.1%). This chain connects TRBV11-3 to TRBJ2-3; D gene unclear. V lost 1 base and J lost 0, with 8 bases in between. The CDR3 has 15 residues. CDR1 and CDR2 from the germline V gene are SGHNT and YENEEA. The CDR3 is CASSLVRLSTDTQYF. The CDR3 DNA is TGTGCCAGCAGCTTAGTGAGGTTGAGCACAGATACGCAGTATTTT.

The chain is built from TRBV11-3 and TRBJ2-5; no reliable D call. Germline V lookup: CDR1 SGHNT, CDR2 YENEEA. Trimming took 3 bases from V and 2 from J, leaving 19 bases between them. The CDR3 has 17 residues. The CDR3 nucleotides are TGTGCCAGCAGCTTCCCAACCCCCCGGGTACGACAAGAGACCCAGTACTTC. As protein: CASSFPTPRVRQETQYF. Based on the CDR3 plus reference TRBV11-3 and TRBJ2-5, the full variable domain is EAGVVQSPRYKIIEKKQPVAFWCNPISGHNTLYWYLQNLGQGPELLIRYENEEAVDDSQLPKDRFSAERLKGVDSTLKIQPAELGDSAVYLCASSFPTPRVRQETQYFGPGTRLLVL.

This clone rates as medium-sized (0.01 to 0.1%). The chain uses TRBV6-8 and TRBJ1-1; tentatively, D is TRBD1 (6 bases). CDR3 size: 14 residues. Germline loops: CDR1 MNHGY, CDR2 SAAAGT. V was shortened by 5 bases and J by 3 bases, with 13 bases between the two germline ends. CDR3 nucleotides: TGTGCCAGCAGTAGGCTAGGGGGAGACACTGAAGCTTTCTTT. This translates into CASSRLGGDTEAFF.

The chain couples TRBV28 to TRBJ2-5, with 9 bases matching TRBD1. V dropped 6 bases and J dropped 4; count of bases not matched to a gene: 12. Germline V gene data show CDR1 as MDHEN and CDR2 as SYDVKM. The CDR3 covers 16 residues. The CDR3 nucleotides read TGTGCCAGCAGCGTTACCATCCCGGGACAGGGAGAGACCCAGTACTTC. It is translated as CASSVTIPGQGETQYF.

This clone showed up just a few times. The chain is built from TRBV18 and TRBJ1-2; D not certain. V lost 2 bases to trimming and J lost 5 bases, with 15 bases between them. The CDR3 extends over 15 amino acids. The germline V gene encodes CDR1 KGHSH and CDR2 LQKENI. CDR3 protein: CASSPGPSLTYGYTF. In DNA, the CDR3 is TGTGCCAGCTCACCAGGTCCTTCCCTTACATATGGCTACACCTTC.

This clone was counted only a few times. CDR3 sequence (DNA): TGTGCCAGCAGCCCGATTAGCGGGAGTTCCTACAATGAGCAGTTCTTC. Translated: CASSPISGSSYNEQFF. The V and J genes are TRBV11-3 and TRBJ2-1; TRBD2 agrees at 9 bases. The V segment lost 5 bases and the J segment 1 base; nucleotides outside the gene matches: 6. Germline V gene sequence: CDR1 SGHNT, CDR2 YENEEA. This CDR3 has 16 amino acids.

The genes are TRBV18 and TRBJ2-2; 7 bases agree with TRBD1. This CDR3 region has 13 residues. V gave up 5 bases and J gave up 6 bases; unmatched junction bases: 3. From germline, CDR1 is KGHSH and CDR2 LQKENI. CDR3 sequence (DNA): TGTGCCAGCTCAACGACAGGGCCCGGGGAGCTGTTTTTT. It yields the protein CASSTTGPGELFF.

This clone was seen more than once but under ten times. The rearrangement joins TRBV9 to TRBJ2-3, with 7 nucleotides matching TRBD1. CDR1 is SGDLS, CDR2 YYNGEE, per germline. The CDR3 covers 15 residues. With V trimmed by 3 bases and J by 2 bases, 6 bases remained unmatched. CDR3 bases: TGTGCCAGCAGCGCATCGGGACAGATCACAGATACGCAGTATTTT. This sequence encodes CASSASGQITDTQYF.

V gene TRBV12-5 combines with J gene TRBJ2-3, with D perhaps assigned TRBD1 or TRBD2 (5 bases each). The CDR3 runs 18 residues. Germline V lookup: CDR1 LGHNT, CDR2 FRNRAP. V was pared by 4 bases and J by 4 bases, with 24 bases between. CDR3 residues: CASGSRYSGLWDPDTQYF. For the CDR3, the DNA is TGTGCTAGTGGTTCCCGATACTCCGGGCTCTGGGACCCAGATACGCAGTATTTT.

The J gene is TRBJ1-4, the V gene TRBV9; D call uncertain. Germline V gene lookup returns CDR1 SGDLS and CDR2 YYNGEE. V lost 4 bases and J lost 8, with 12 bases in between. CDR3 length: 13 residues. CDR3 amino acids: CASSPRVGEKLFF. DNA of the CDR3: TGTGCCAGCAGCCCCCGGGTAGGGGAAAAACTGTTTTTT.

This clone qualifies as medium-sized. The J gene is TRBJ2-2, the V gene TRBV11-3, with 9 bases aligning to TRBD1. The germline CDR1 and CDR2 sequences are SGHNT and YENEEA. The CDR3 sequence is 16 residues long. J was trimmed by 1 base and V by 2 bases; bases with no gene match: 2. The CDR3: CASSLSDRGNTGELFF. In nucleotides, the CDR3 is TGTGCCAGCAGCTTATCGGACAGGGGGAACACCGGGGAGCTGTTTTTT.

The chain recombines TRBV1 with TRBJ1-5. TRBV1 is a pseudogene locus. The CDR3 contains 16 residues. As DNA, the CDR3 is TGCGCCAGCAGCCAGGGTTGGGGGGATAGCAATCAGCCCCAGCATTTT. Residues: CASSQGWGDSNQPQHF.

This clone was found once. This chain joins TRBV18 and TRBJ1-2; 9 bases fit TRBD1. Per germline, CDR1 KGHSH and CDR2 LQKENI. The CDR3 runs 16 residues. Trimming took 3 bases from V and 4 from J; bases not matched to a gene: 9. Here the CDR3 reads CASSPDRGQGVYGYTF. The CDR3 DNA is TGTGCCAGCTCACCTGACAGGGGACAGGGAGTCTATGGCTACACCTTC.

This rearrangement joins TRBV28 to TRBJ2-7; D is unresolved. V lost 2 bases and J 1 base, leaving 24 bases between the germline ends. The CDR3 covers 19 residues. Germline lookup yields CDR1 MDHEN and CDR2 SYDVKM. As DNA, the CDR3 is TGTGCCAGCAGTTTACGATTCACCCTTGTCGGCCCTCCTTCCTACGAGCAGTACTTC. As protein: CASSLRFTLVGPPSYEQYF.

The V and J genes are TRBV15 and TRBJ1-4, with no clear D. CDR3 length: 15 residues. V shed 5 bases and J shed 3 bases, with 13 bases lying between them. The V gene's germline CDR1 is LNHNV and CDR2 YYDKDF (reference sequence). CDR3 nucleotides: TGTGCCACCAGCCCGCGGGATGGGGCTAATGAAAAACTGTTTTTT. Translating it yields CATSPRDGANEKLFF. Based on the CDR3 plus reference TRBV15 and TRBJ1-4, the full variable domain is DAMVIQNPRYQVTQFGKPVTLSCSQTLNHNVMYWYQQKSSQAPKLLFHYYDKDFNNEADTPDNFQSRRPNTSFCFLDIRSPGLGDTAMYLCATSPRDGANEKLFFGSGTQLSVL.

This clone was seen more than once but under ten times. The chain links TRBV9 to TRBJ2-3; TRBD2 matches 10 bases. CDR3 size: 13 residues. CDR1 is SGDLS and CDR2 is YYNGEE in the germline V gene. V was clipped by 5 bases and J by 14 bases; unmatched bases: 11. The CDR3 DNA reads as TGTGCCAGCAGTTATGAGCTAGCGGGAGATCCGTATTTT. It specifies CASSYELAGDPYF.

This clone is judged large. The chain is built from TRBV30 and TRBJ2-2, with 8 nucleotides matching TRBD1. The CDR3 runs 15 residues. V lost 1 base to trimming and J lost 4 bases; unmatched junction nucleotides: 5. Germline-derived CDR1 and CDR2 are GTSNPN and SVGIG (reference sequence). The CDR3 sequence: CAWSDQGAGTGELFF. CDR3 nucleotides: TGTGCCTGGAGTGACCAGGGGGCTGGCACCGGGGAGCTGTTTTTT.

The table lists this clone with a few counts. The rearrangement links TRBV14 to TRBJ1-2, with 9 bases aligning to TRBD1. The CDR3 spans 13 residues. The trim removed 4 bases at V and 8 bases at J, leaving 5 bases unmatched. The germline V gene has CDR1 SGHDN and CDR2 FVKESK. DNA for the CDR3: TGTGCCAGCAGCCCCCGGACAGGGGAAGGCTACACCTTC. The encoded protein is CASSPRTGEGYTF.